This T cell receptor (beta chain) was sequenced for a study of blood T cells in healthy people across ages. Overall study context: Per every two T cells, about one barcoded beta molecule was captured by template switching.

Sample-barcoded 5' priming and a J-beta primer mix drove a second PCR of about 6 to 12 cycles. Via MiXCR, TCRdb re-called the 5' RACE reads, giving one row per CDR3 protein. The profile covers 870,000 or so distinct CDR3 sequences, with around 30% appearing a single time and around 15% taken by the ten largest. The CDR3 spans 14 residues. Germline V gene data show CDR1 as MNHNY and CDR2 as SVGAGI (reference sequence). V shed 5 bases, J shed 4 bases, and the junction held 6 bases outside the gene matches. There are many counts of this clonotype. As yet, its antigen is unknown. Findings and caveats of the study: Estimates of diversity drawn from one million T cells were considered underestimates.

The rearrangement joins TRBV6-6 to TRBJ1-2; 8 bases fit TRBD1. The material sequenced was blood. This clonotype originated in a woman of 80 years or more in good health. CDR3 in amino acids: CASSTTGAIYGYTF. CDR3 bases: TGTGCCAGCAGTACGACAGGGGCCATCTATGGCTACACCTTC.